This TCR beta chain was captured in a study of cytomegalovirus exposure and HLA in healthy donors. General study points: The number of N-insertions in an Asian-associated ancestry cluster was reportedly below the 666-donor mean in a later analysis. Most likely, a cluster of highly shared sequence variants arose as a sequencing artifact.

Regarding this clone: Its antigen remains unidentified.

Germline CDR1 is SGHAT and CDR2 is FQNNGV. The V gene lost 10 bases and the J gene lost 6 bases, with 13 bases spanning the gap. The CDR3 length is 12 residues. With 60 Vbeta and 13 Jbeta primers, the PCR was carried out. This table comes from immunoSEQ multiplex PCR, and its TCRdb copy is limited to in-frame clones, with some not included. The profile shows fewer than 250,000 clones, around 79% of them singletons. The material sequenced was PBMCs. This rearrangement joins TRBV11-2 to TRBJ2-1; D ambiguous. This TCR derives from a man in his late teens or twenties in good health and CMV-seronegative. The CDR3 is CATSVETNEQFF. The CDR3 nucleotides are TGTGCCACCTCGGTGGAGACCAATGAGCAGTTCTTC.